A selection of T cell receptor beta chains follows, all from one sample in a study of technical replicates of blood from a handful of donors. Only in-frame clones appear in the TCRdb table, and some are missing; sequencing was by immunoSEQ multiplex PCR. Counted here are about 85,000 clones, about 95% occurring once; the ten biggest clones make up less than 0.25%. The sequenced sample was T cells isolated from PBMCs. Source of these receptors: a human donor in good health. Both conserved end residues are part of each CDR3. D genes are given only for firm matches. A clone size is listed for some rows: how often the clone was seen (once, few, many), or a class if it is expanded.

V gene	clone size	J gene	D gene	CDR3 DNA	CDR3 protein
TRBV6-5	-	TRBJ2-1	TRBD1	TGTGCCAGCAGTCGACAGGGGAAGAGGAATGAGCAGTTCTTC	CASSRQGKRNEQFF
TRBV7-9	-	TRBJ2-7	-	TGTGCCAGCAGCCCTCTAGGGGGCTCCTACGAGCAGTACTTC	CASSPLGGSYEQYF
TRBV7-8	-	TRBJ1-1	-	TGTGCCAGCAGCCTCCCCGCAGGGTTGCGAAACACTGAAGCTTTCTTT	CASSLPAGLRNTEAFF
TRBV7-9	-	TRBJ2-3	-	TGTGCCAGCAGCTTATATGCAGGGCCAAGCACAGATACGCAGTATTTT	CASSLYAGPSTDTQYF
TRBV6-1	-	TRBJ1-4	TRBD1	TGTGCCAGCAGGAAGGACAGGGTGGATGAAAAACTGTTTTTT	CASRKDRVDEKLFF
TRBV11-2	-	TRBJ2-1	TRBD2	TGTGCCAGCAGCCAATTCATTAGCGGGACATCCTACAATGAGCAGTTCTTC	CASSQFISGTSYNEQFF
TRBV5-1	-	TRBJ2-2	-	TGCGCCAGCAGCCTTCGATACACGGGCGGGGAGCTGTTTTTT	CASSLRYTGGELFF
TRBV6-5	-	TRBJ2-2	-	TGTGCCTACTCAGACAGCTCCACCGGGGAGCTGTTTTTT	CAYSDSSTGELFF
TRBV5-1	-	TRBJ2-5	TRBD2	TGCGCCAGCAGCTCAGGACTAGCCCGAGAGACCCAGTACTTC	CASSSGLARETQYF
TRBV6-6	-	TRBJ1-1	-	TGTGCCAGCAGGCAAGGGGTGAACACTGAAGCTTTCTTT	CASRQGVNTEAFF
TRBV6-4	-	TRBJ1-3	TRBD1	TGTGCCAGCAGGCATGCAGGGGGCTCTGGAAACACCATATATTTT	CASRHAGGSGNTIYF
TRBV2	-	TRBJ2-7	TRBD1	TGTGCCAGCAGTGGTATAGGGGGCATCGCCTACGAGCAGTACTTC	CASSGIGGIAYEQYF
TRBV5-4	-	TRBJ1-1	TRBD1	TGTGCCAGCAGACCCCCGGGGACAGGGGCAAAGAACACTGAAGCTTTCTTT	CASRPPGTGAKNTEAFF
TRBV2	-	TRBJ2-1	-	TGTGCCAGCAGTCTTGAGCGGGCACACACCTACAATGAGCAGTTCTTC	CASSLERAHTYNEQFF
TRBV5-1	-	TRBJ2-1	TRBD2	TGCGCCAGCAGCTTGGCCGATGGGGGGAGGGCCTACAATGAGCAGTTCTTC	CASSLADGGRAYNEQFF
TRBV19	-	TRBJ2-2	TRBD2	TGTGCCACCCTACGGGGGGACACCGGGGAGCTGTTTTTT	CATLRGDTGELFF
TRBV7-6	-	TRBJ2-5	-	TGTGCCAGCAGCTTACCGGTCCGCGAAGAGACCCAGTACTTC	CASSLPVREETQYF
TRBV28	-	TRBJ2-5	TRBD2	TGTGCCAGCAGCCAAGGACTAGCGGGAGTAGAGACCCAGTACTTC	CASSQGLAGVETQYF
TRBV15	-	TRBJ2-2	-	TGTGCCATCGCCCGAGGAGCTAGAACCTCGTTCACCGGGGAGCTGTTTTTT	CAIARGARTSFTGELFF
TRBV7-7	-	TRBJ2-7	TRBD1	TGTGCTAGCAGCTTAGGACAGGGGGTCTACGAGCAGTACTTC	CASSLGQGVYEQYF
TRBV5-1	-	TRBJ2-7	TRBD2	TGCGCCAGCAGCTCCGGGGGGGATAACCATTACGAGCAGTACTTC	CASSSGGDNHYEQYF
TRBV14	-	TRBJ1-4	TRBD1	TGTGCCAGCAGGTGCCGGGGGCGTACAGGGGGCTGTGAAAAACTGTTTTTT	CASRCRGRTGGCEKLFF
TRBV18	-	TRBJ2-3	-	TGTGCCAGCTCACGCAGCGGCAGCACAGATACGCAGTATTTT	CASSRSGSTDTQYF
TRBV2	few	TRBJ1-1	TRBD1	TGTGCCAGCAGTGAATATAGGACAGGATTGAACACTGAAGCTTTCTTT	CASSEYRTGLNTEAFF
TRBV5-1	-	TRBJ2-1	-	TGCGCCAGCAGCTTTGCAGAGGGCGGGCTTGAGCAGTTCTTC	CASSFAEGGLEQFF
TRBV2	-	TRBJ2-3	-	TGTGCCAGCAGCCAAGGAGACATACACCCGGGGGATACGCAGTATTTT	CASSQGDIHPGDTQYF
TRBV11-2	-	TRBJ1-3	TRBD1	TGTGCCAGCAGCTTAGTAACGGGACAGTTTACTGAAAACACCATATATTTT	CASSLVTGQFTENTIYF